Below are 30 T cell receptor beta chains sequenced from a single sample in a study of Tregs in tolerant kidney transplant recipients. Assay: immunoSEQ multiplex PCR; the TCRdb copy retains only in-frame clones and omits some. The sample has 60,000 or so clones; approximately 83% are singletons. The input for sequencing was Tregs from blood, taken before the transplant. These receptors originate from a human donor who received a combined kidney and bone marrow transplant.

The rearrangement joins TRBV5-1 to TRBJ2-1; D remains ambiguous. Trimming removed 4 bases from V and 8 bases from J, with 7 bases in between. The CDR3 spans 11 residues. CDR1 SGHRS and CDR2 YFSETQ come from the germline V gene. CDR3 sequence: CASSQEYEQFF. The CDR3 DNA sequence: TGCGCCAGCAGCCAGGAATATGAGCAGTTCTTC.

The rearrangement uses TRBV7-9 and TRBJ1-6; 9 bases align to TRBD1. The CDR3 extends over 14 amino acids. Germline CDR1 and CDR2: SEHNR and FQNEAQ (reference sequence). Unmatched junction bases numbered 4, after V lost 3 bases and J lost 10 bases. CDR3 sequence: CASSLDRGSSPLHF. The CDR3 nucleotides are TGTGCCAGCAGCTTGGACAGGGGATCATCACCCCTCCACTTT.

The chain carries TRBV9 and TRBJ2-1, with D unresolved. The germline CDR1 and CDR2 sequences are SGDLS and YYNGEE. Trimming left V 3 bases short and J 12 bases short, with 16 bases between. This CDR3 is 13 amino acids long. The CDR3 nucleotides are TGTGCCAGCAGCGCCCAGACGCTGAGTAGGCAGTTCTTC. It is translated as CASSAQTLSRQFF.

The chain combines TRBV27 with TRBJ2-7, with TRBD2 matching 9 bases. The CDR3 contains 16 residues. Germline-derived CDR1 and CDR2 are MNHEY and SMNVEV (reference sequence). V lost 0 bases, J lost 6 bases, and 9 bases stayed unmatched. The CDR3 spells CASSLSAIAGAGEQYF. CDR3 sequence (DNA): TGTGCCAGCAGTTTATCCGCAATAGCGGGAGCCGGCGAGCAGTACTTC.

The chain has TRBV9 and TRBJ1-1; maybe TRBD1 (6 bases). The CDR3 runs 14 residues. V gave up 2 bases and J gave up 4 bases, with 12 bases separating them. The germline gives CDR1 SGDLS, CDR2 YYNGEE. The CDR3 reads CASSVGGASTEAFF. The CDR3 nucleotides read TGTGCCAGCAGCGTGGGGGGCGCGAGCACTGAAGCTTTCTTT.

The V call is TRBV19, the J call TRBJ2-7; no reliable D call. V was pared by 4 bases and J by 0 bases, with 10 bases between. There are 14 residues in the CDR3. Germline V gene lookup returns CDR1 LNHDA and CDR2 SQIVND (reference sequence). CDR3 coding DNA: TGTGCCAGTAGTAAAATTATGCCCTCCTACGAGCAGTACTTC. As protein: CASSKIMPSYEQYF.

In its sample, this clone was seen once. This CDR3 reads CASSLWPNTEAFF. CDR3 bases: TGTGCCAGCAGCTTGTGGCCGAACACTGAAGCTTTCTTT. V is TRBV5-6 and J is TRBJ1-1, with D unresolved. The germline gives CDR1 SGHDT, CDR2 YYEEEE. This CDR3 spans 13 amino acids. Between the trimmed V and J ends, which lost 1 base and 1 base, there was a span of 5 bases.

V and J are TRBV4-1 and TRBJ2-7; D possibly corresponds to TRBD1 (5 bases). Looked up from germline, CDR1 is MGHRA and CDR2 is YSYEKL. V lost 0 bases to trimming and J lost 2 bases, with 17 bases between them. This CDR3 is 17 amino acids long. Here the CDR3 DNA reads TGCGCCAGCAGCCAAGATACGGAGACCTCAGGGACCTACGAGCAGTACTTC. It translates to CASSQDTETSGTYEQYF.

The CDR3 sequence: CASSLEGGANQPQHF. DNA of the CDR3: TGCGCCAGCAGCTTGGAGGGGGGGGCAAATCAGCCCCAGCATTTT. The V gene is TRBV5-1, the J gene TRBJ1-5; D is perhaps TRBD1 (6 bases). The germline gives CDR1 SGHRS, CDR2 YFSETQ. CDR3 length: 15 amino acids. Trimming left V 0 bases short and J 4 bases short, with 11 bases between.

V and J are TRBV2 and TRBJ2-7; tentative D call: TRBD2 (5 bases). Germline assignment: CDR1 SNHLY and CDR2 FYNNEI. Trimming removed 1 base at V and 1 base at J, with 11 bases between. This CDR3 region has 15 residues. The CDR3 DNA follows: TGTGCCAGCAGTGAAGGGCGGACTCGGTCCTACGAGCAGTACTTC. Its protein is CASSEGRTRSYEQYF.

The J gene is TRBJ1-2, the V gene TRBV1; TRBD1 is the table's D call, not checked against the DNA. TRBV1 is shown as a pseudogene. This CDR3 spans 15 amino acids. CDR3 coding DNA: TGCACCAGCAGCCAATTGGGACAGGGGGAGAATGGCTACACCTTC. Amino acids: CTSSQLGQGENGYTF.

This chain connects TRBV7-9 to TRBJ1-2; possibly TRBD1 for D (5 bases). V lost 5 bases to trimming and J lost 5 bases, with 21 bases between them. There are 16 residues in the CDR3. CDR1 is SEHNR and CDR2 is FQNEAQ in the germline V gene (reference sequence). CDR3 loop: CASSDNDKGLGYGYTF. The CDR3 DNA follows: TGTGCCAGCAGCGATAACGACAAGGGGCTTGGTTATGGCTACACCTTC.

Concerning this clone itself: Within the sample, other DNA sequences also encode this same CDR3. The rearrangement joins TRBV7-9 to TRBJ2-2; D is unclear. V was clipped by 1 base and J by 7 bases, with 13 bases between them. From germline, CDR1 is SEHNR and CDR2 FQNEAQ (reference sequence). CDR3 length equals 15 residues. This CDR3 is CASSLGPGSGGELFF. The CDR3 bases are TGTGCCAGCAGCTTAGGCCCGGGTTCGGGCGGGGAGCTGTTTTTT.

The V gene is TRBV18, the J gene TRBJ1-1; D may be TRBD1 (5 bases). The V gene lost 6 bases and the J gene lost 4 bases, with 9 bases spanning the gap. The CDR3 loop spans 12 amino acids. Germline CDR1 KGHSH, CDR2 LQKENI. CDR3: CASSFGATEAFF. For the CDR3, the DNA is TGTGCCAGCTCCTTCGGGGCCACTGAAGCTTTCTTT.

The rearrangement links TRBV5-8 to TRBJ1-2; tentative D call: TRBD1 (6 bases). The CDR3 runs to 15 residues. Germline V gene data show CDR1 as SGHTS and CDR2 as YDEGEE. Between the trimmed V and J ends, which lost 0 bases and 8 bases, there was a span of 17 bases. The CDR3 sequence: CASSLVQGSARGYTF. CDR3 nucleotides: TGTGCCAGCAGCTTGGTGCAGGGGTCCGCCCGGGGCTACACCTTC.

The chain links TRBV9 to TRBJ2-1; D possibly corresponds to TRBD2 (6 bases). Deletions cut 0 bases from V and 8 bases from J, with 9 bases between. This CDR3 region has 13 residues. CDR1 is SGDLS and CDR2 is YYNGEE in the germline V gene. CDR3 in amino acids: CASSVGTKYEQFF. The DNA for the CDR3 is TGTGCCAGCAGCGTAGGGACTAAGTATGAGCAGTTCTTC.

The DNA for the CDR3 is TGTGCCAGCAGCCTGGGACTAGCGAACACCGGGGAGCTGTTTTTT. The encoded protein is CASSLGLANTGELFF. This chain links TRBV5-4 with TRBJ2-2; the match to TRBD2 covers 8 bases. This CDR3 contains 15 residues. Germline-derived CDR1 and CDR2 are SGHNT and YYREEE (reference sequence). V shed 4 bases and J 0 bases; nucleotides not matched to a gene: 2.

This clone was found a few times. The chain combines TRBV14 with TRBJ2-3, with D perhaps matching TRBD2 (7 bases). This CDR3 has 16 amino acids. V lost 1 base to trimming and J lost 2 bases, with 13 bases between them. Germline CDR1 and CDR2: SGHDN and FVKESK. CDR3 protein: CASSQGLGGLTDTQYF. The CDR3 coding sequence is TGTGCCAGCAGCCAAGGACTCGGGGGGCTCACAGATACGCAGTATTTT.

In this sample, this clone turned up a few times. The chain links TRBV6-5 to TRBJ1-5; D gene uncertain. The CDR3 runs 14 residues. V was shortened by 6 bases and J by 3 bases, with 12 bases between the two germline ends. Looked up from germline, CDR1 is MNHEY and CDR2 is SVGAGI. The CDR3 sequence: CASRDPGLNQPQHF. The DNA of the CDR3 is TGTGCCAGCAGGGACCCGGGCCTCAATCAGCCCCAGCATTTT.

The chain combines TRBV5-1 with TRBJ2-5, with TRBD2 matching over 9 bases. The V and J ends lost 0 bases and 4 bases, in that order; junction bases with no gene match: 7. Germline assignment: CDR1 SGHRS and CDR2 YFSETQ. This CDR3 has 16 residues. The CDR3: CASSLDVSGSGETQYF. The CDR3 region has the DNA TGCGCCAGCAGCTTGGATGTTAGCGGGAGTGGAGAGACCCAGTACTTC.

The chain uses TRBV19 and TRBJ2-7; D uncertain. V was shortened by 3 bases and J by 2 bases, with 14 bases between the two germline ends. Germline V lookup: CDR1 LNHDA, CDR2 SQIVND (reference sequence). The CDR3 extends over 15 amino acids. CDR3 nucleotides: TGTGCCAGTAGTATTGGTTGGTTCGGTCCCTACGAGCAGTACTTC. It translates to CASSIGWFGPYEQYF.

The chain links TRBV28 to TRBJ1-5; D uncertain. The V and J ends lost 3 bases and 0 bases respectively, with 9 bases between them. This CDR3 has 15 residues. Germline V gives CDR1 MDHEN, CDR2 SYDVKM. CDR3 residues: CASSFPLYSNQPQHF. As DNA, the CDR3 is TGTGCCAGCAGTTTTCCCCTATATAGCAATCAGCCCCAGCATTTT.

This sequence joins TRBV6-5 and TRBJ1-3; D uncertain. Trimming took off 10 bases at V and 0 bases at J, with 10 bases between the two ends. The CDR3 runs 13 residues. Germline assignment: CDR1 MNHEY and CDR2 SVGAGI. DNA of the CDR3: TGTGCCACCGGAGCGAGCTCTGGAAACACCATATATTTT. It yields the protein CATGASSGNTIYF.

In nucleotides, the CDR3 is TGTGCCAGCAGCCCGACAGGGAGGTCTGGCTACACCTTC. Its protein product is CASSPTGRSGYTF. This sequence joins TRBV7-9 and TRBJ1-2; 7 bases are a match to TRBD1. The trim removed 5 bases at V and 7 bases at J, leaving 7 bases unmatched. The germline V gene encodes CDR1 SEHNR and CDR2 FQNEAQ (reference sequence). This CDR3 has 13 amino acids.

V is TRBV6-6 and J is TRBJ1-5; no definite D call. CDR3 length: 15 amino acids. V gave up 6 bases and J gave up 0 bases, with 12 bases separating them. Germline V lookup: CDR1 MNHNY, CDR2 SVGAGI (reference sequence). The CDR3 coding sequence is TGTGCCAGCAGAAGGACCGGGGATAGCAATCAGCCCCAGCATTTT. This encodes CASRRTGDSNQPQHF.

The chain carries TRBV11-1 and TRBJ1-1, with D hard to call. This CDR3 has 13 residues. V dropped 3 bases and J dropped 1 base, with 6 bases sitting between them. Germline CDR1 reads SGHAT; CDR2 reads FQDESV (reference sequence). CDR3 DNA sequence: TGTGCCAGCAGCTTTGCAACGAACACTGAAGCTTTCTTT. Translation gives CASSFATNTEAFF.

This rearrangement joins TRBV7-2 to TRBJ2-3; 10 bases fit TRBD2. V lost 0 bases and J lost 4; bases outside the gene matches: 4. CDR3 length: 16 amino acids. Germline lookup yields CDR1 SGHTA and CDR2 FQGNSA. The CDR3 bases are TGTGCCAGCAGCTTAGCTCGGCTAGCGGGGGCAGATACGCAGTATTTT. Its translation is CASSLARLAGADTQYF.

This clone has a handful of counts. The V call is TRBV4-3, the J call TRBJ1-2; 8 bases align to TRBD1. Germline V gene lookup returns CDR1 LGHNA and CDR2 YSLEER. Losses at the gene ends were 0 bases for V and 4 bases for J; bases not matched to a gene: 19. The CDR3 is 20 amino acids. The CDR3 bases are TGCGCCAGCAGCCAAGAAGGCCCCGCGGCCCGGGACAGGCGAAGCTATGGCTACACCTTC. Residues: CASSQEGPAARDRRSYGYTF.

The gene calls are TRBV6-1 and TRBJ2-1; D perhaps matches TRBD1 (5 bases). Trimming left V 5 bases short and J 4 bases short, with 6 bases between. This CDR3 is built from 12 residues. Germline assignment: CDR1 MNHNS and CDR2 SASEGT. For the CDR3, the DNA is TGTGCCAGCAGTCGACAGTACAATGAGCAGTTCTTC. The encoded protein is CASSRQYNEQFF.

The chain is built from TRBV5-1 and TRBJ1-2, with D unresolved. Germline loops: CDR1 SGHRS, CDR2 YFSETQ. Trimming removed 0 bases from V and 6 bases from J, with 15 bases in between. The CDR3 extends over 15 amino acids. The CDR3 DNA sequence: TGCGCCAGCAGCTTGGTGTTAGGGCGGTATGATGGCTACACCTTC. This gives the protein CASSLVLGRYDGYTF.